The 32 T cell receptor beta chains below were found in one sample sequenced in a study of T-cell reconstitution after alpha-beta-depleted transplantation in children. Library preparation (for TCRbeta) was performed with unique molecular identifiers. TCRdb called the PCR reads again in MiXCR, with one record for every CDR3 protein. The profile shows 900,000 or so distinct CDR3 sequences, around 15% of them singletons. The specimen comprised PBMCs, mostly from graft donor cells, sampled 360 days after TCRalphabeta/CD19-depleted stem cell transplant. These receptors all stem from a male patient under 18 who had a stem cell transplant for acute lymphoblastic leukemia, so the T cells may come from the graft donor.

The chain joins TRBV27 to TRBJ1-2; 8 nucleotides match TRBD1. This CDR3 has 15 residues. The trim removed 0 bases at V and 4 bases at J, leaving 4 bases unmatched. CDR1 is MNHEY, CDR2 SMNVEV, per germline (reference sequence). This chain's CDR3 is CASSLSGQVLYGYTF. For the CDR3, the DNA is TGTGCCAGCAGTTTATCGGGACAGGTGCTCTATGGCTACACCTTC.

The chain combines TRBV5-1 with TRBJ2-3; no definite D call. CDR3 length: 15 residues. V lost 4 bases and J lost 4, with 16 bases in between. The V gene's germline CDR1 is SGHRS and CDR2 YFSETQ. As DNA, the CDR3 is TGCGCCAGCAGCCTACTGATAGCTGGGGCAGATACGCAGTATTTT. This codes for CASSLLIAGADTQYF.

This clonotype was observed a few times. This chain joins TRBV20-1 and TRBJ2-7, with D perhaps matching TRBD2 (5 bases). Trimming removed 0 bases at V and 0 bases at J, with 12 bases between. Germline CDR1 and CDR2: DFQATT and SNEGSKA (reference sequence). The CDR3 has 15 amino acids. Here the CDR3 reads CSARDRGGPSYEQYF. The CDR3 nucleotides are TGCAGTGCTAGAGATCGTGGCGGGCCCTCCTACGAGCAGTACTTC.

This clonotype was seen more than once but under ten times. J is TRBJ1-1 and V is TRBV7-2; D ambiguous. Germline CDR1 SGHTA, CDR2 FQGNSA. Trimming removed 2 bases from V and 4 bases from J, with 14 bases in between. This CDR3 spans 15 amino acids. The CDR3 nucleotides are TGTGCCAGCAGCTTACGTATACCATCGGGCACTGAAGCTTTCTTT. This sequence encodes CASSLRIPSGTEAFF.

The gene calls are TRBV6-1 and TRBJ2-1; 12 nucleotides agree with TRBD2. From germline, CDR1 is MNHNS and CDR2 SASEGT. CDR3 length equals 15 residues. Trimming at V came to 8 bases and at J to 8 bases, leaving 10 bases not matched to a gene. CDR3 in DNA: TGTGCCAGCCGTGGGACTAGCGGGCTACACTATGAGCAGTTCTTC. Its translation: CASRGTSGLHYEQFF.

The genes are TRBV6-2 or TRBV6-3 and TRBJ1-1; D uncertain. The CDR3 totals 16 residues. The germline gives CDR1 MNHEY, CDR2 SVGEGT. With 2 bases removed from V and 2 bases from J, the gap between germline ends came to 15 bases. CDR3 in amino acids: CASSYPFSRVNTEAFF. The CDR3 bases are TGTGCCAGCAGTTACCCTTTCTCGAGGGTAAACACTGAAGCTTTCTTT.

A few counts support this clonotype. J is TRBJ2-7 and V is TRBV6-1, with TRBD1 matching over 10 bases. The germline gives CDR1 MNHNS, CDR2 SASEGT. The CDR3 covers 15 residues. V trimming: 6 bases; J trimming: 6 bases; junction bases outside the gene matches: 11. As DNA, the CDR3 is TGTGCCAGCAGCCCCGACCGGGACAGGGGCGTCGAGCAGTACTTC. Residues: CASSPDRDRGVEQYF.

This clonotype was seen a few times. The chain combines TRBV27 with TRBJ2-7, with 8 bases matching TRBD2. The length of the CDR3 is 15 residues. Looked up from germline, CDR1 is MNHEY and CDR2 is SMNVEV (reference sequence). Trimming at V came to 5 bases and at J to 4 bases, leaving 10 bases not matched to a gene. The CDR3 region is CASSASGTSFYEQYF. The CDR3 DNA reads TGTGCCAGCAGTGCGTCCGGGACTAGTTTTTACGAGCAGTACTTC.

The chain carries TRBV12-3 or TRBV12-4 and TRBJ2-3, with 15 bases that match TRBD2. CDR3 length equals 17 residues. J lost 5 bases, V lost 6 bases, and 9 bases had no gene match. The CDR3 bases are TGTGCCAGCAGCCCACCTGGGACTAGCGGGAGGAGAGATACGCAGTATTTT. Translated: CASSPPGTSGRRDTQYF.

This chain links TRBV7-3 with TRBJ2-3, with D tentatively TRBD1 or TRBD2 (5 bases each). The CDR3 extends over 15 amino acids. Germline assignment: CDR1 SGHTA and CDR2 FQGTGA. V lost 4 bases to trimming and J lost 1 base, with 12 bases between them. The CDR3 region has the DNA TGTGCCAGCAGCTGGGGACGGGCTCGCACAGATACGCAGTATTTT. Translated, it gives CASSWGRARTDTQYF.

V gene TRBV7-2 combines with J gene TRBJ2-3; the D gene is possibly TRBD1 (6 bases). The CDR3 is 13 amino acids. V lost 7 bases to trimming and J lost 5 bases, with 13 bases between them. In germline, CDR1 is SGHTA, CDR2 FQGNSA. The DNA for the CDR3 is TGTGCCAGCACCAGGGGTTGGGGAGATACGCAGTATTTT. Translated, it gives CASTRGWGDTQYF.

This clonotype was detected only a few times. The chain couples TRBV7-8 to TRBJ2-2; 9 nucleotides agree with TRBD1. Trimming at V came to 5 bases and at J to 7 bases, leaving 20 bases not matched to a gene. Germline CDR1 SGHVS, CDR2 FQNEAQ. This CDR3 is built from 19 residues. The CDR3 protein is CASSPPPNRGLMYGGELFF. The DNA of the CDR3 is TGTGCCAGCAGCCCACCCCCGAACAGGGGGCTTATGTATGGCGGGGAGCTGTTTTTT. The whole variable domain, remainder taken from reference TRBV7-8 and TRBJ2-2, is GAGVSQSPRYKVAKRGQDVALRCDPISGHVSLFWYQQALGQGPEFLTYFQNEAQLDKSGLPSDRFFAERPEGSVSTLKIQRTQQEDSAVYLCASSPPPNRGLMYGGELFFGEGSRLTVL.

The chain links TRBV21-1 to TRBJ2-3; TRBD2 is the table's D call, not checked against the DNA. TRBV21-1 is described as a pseudogene. The CDR3 has 19 amino acids. The CDR3 here is CASSKYRSLAGGLPDTQYF. CDR3 DNA sequence: TGTGCCAGCAGCAAATATAGGAGCTTAGCGGGAGGTCTTCCAGATACGCAGTATTTT.

The rearrangement uses TRBV7-3 and TRBJ2-3; TRBD2 matches at 7 bases. The germline V gene encodes CDR1 SGHTA and CDR2 FQGTGA. The CDR3 loop spans 14 amino acids. With 7 bases clipped from V and 4 bases from J, the junction kept 8 bases outside the gene matches. The CDR3 reads CASKLAFSADTQYF. The CDR3 DNA sequence: TGTGCCAGCAAACTAGCGTTTTCGGCAGATACGCAGTATTTT. The whole variable domain, filled in from reference TRBV7-3 and TRBJ2-3, reads GAGVSQTPSNKVTEKGKYVELRCDPISGHTALYWYRQSLGQGPEFLIYFQGTGAADDSGLPNDRFFAVRPEGSVSTLKIQRTERGDSAVYLCASKLAFSADTQYFGPGTRLTVL.

The chain links TRBV21-1 to TRBJ2-7; TRBD1 is the table's D call and was not checked against the DNA. TRBV21-1 is a pseudogene segment. The CDR3 contains 15 residues. The chain's CDR3 is CASSTTRDRPHEQYF. The CDR3 DNA sequence: TGTGCCAGCAGCACCACCCGGGACAGGCCCCACGAGCAGTACTTC.

This chain links TRBV5-6 with TRBJ1-5; TRBD1 agrees at 8 bases. J lost 9 bases, V lost 4 bases, and 6 bases had no gene match. Germline-derived CDR1 and CDR2 are SGHDT and YYEEEE. The CDR3 length is 13 residues. DNA of the CDR3: TGTGCCAGCAGCCAGACAGGGGCAGGGCCCCAGCATTTT. This sequence encodes CASSQTGAGPQHF.

The genes are TRBV29-1 and TRBJ1-1; unclear D gene. Germline CDR1 reads SQVTM; CDR2 reads ANQGSEA. There are 10 residues in the CDR3. V was trimmed by 5 bases and J by 8 bases, leaving 9 bases between them. The CDR3: CSVQDGEAFF. The CDR3 DNA reads TGCAGCGTTCAGGACGGGGAAGCTTTCTTT.

J is TRBJ2-5 and V is TRBV5-1; the match to TRBD1 covers 8 bases. This CDR3 contains 18 residues. CDR1 is SGHRS, CDR2 YFSETQ, per germline. With V trimmed by 0 bases and J by 5 bases, 15 bases remained unmatched. The CDR3: CASSLEGQEYVMWETQYF. The CDR3 DNA follows: TGCGCCAGCAGCTTGGAGGGACAGGAGTATGTGATGTGGGAGACCCAGTACTTC.

The chain is built from TRBV12-3 or TRBV12-4 and TRBJ2-7; D is undetermined. This CDR3 region has 14 residues. Trimming pared 6 bases from V and 3 bases from J, leaving 15 bases between. Here the CDR3 DNA reads TGTGCCAGCAGCTCCCGGGTGGGCCTCTACGAGCAGTACTTC. Translation: CASSSRVGLYEQYF.

There are a few counts of this clonotype. The rearrangement uses TRBV7-9 and TRBJ2-1, with D possibly matching TRBD2 (6 bases). CDR1 SEHNR and CDR2 FQNEAQ come from the germline V gene (reference sequence). CDR3 length equals 12 residues. V lost 3 bases, J lost 15 bases, and 15 bases lay in between. The CDR3 DNA reads TGTGCCAGCAGCTTCGGCGGGACTTTTCCGTTCTTC. This encodes CASSFGGTFPFF.

V and J are TRBV5-1 and TRBJ1-1; 8 positions agree with TRBD1. The CDR3 loop spans 15 amino acids. Germline V gene sequence: CDR1 SGHRS, CDR2 YFSETQ. V trimming: 1 base; J trimming: 6 bases; junction bases outside the gene matches: 8. This CDR3 is CASSLQTGEGAEAFF. The CDR3 DNA follows: TGCGCCAGCAGCTTGCAGACAGGGGAAGGCGCTGAAGCTTTCTTT.

A few counts support this clonotype. The chain links TRBV24-1 to TRBJ2-3; no clear D. V was clipped by 5 bases and J by 6 bases, with 5 bases between them. This CDR3 is 11 amino acids long. The germline V gene encodes CDR1 KGHDR and CDR2 SFDVKD. CDR3 amino acids: CATSVADTQYF. The CDR3 region has the DNA TGTGCCACCAGTGTGGCGGATACGCAGTATTTT.

This clonotype was observed at least ten times. The chain carries TRBV7-9 and TRBJ1-6; possibly TRBD1 for D (6 bases). CDR1 is SEHNR and CDR2 is FQNEAQ in the germline V gene (reference sequence). This CDR3 is 14 amino acids long. Trimming left V 1 base short and J 10 bases short, with 11 bases between. DNA of the CDR3: TGTGCCAGCAGCTTAGACGGGGGCGAATCACCCCTCCACTTT. Protein sequence: CASSLDGGESPLHF.

V usage is TRBV6-5 and J usage is TRBJ1-2; D is unclear. Germline CDR1 reads MNHEY; CDR2 reads SVGAGI. Trimming cost V 2 bases and J 4 bases, with 11 bases left between them. This CDR3 has 14 amino acids. For the CDR3, the DNA is TGTGCCAGCAGTTACAAAAGTAACGCCTATGGCTACACCTTC. Residues: CASSYKSNAYGYTF.

This clonotype was counted only a few times. The chain combines TRBV10-3 with TRBJ1-1; tentatively, D is TRBD1 (5 bases). Trimming cost V 4 bases and J 0 bases, with 12 bases left between them. Germline CDR1 is ENHRY and CDR2 is SYGVKD. This CDR3 has 15 amino acids. CDR3 coding DNA: TGTGCCATCAGTGGGGCAGGGAGATTGAACACTGAAGCTTTCTTT. This encodes CAISGAGRLNTEAFF.

V and J are TRBV7-8 and TRBJ2-7; perhaps TRBD1 as D (6 bases). V lost 0 bases, J lost 0 bases, and 12 bases lay in between. The CDR3 covers 16 residues. Germline V CDR1 and CDR2: SGHVS, FQNEAQ. The CDR3, as DNA: TGTGCCAGCAGCTTAGCGCTAGGCAGGGGCTCCTACGAGCAGTACTTC. The encoded protein is CASSLALGRGSYEQYF.

This chain connects TRBV6-2 or TRBV6-3 to TRBJ2-3; 10 bases are a match to TRBD2. With V trimmed by 6 bases and J by 1 base, 19 bases remained unmatched. This CDR3 has 20 amino acids. Germline V gives CDR1 MNHEY, CDR2 SVGEGT. The CDR3 loop reads CASSPPVGLAGEGGTDTQYF. The CDR3, as DNA: TGTGCCAGCAGCCCCCCCGTAGGGCTAGCGGGAGAGGGGGGCACAGATACGCAGTATTTT.

The genes are TRBV7-6 and TRBJ1-2; the match to TRBD1 covers 8 bases. The CDR3 consists of 15 residues. The ends lost 5 bases at V and 2 bases at J; junction bases unmatched: 7. Germline CDR1 SGHVS, CDR2 FNYEAQ. The CDR3, as DNA: TGTGCCAGCAGCCCCTGGGACAGGCCAAACTATGGCTACACCTTC. Amino acids: CASSPWDRPNYGYTF.

Only a few counts were recorded for this clonotype. The chain employs TRBV29-1 and TRBJ2-1; 8 bases align to TRBD1. Germline CDR1 is SQVTM and CDR2 is ANQGSEA. Germline trimming cut 3 bases from V and 2 bases from J; bases unmatched to any gene: 3. CDR3 length: 14 residues. The CDR3 DNA reads as TGCAGCGTTGATAAGACAGGGGCCTACAATGAGCAGTTCTTC. Protein: CSVDKTGAYNEQFF.

This clonotype was seen a handful of times. The CDR3 region has the DNA TGTGCCAGCAGAGGAACGGGTGAGCAGTTCTTC. It is translated as CASRGTGEQFF. The chain employs TRBV2 and TRBJ2-1; no reliable D call. Germline V gene lookup returns CDR1 SNHLY and CDR2 FYNNEI. V dropped 6 bases and J dropped 9 bases, with 9 bases sitting between them. This CDR3 contains 11 residues. The full variable domain, completed using reference TRBV2 and TRBJ2-1, is EPEVTQTPSHQVTQMGQEVILRCVPISNHLYFYWYRQILGQKVEFLVSFYNNEISEKSEIFDDQFSVERPDGSNFTLKIRSTKLEDSAMYFCASRGTGEQFFGPGTRLTVL.

This clonotype was counted a few times. This chain connects TRBV2 to TRBJ2-5, with TRBD2 matching 15 bases. Germline CDR1 and CDR2: SNHLY and FYNNEI. Trimming cost V 4 bases and J 4 bases; bases outside gene matches: 4. CDR3 length equals 16 residues. CDR3 coding DNA: TGTGCCAGCAGTGGTCGGACTAGCGGGAGGGGAGAGACCCAGTACTTC. Translated: CASSGRTSGRGETQYF.

The chain combines TRBV5-1 with TRBJ2-2; 8 bases are shared with TRBD2. The length of the CDR3 is 17 residues. V lost 0 bases and J lost 0; bases outside the gene matches: 4. CDR1 and CDR2 from the germline V gene are SGHRS and YFSETQ. The CDR3 here is CASSLVAGHSNTGELFF. The CDR3, as DNA: TGCGCCAGCAGCTTGGTAGCGGGACATTCGAACACCGGGGAGCTGTTTTTT.